Each of the 3 T cell receptor beta chains below was sequenced from the same sample in a study of beta chain features in type 1 diabetes. Since all of the isolated RNA was reverse transcribed, expressed TCRB transcripts were what got sequenced. Profiled with immunoSEQ multiplex PCR; TCRdb holds only in-frame clones, not every one. The sample lists about 350,000 clones, roughly a fifth occurring once. The source material was naive CD4+ T cells from blood. Source of these receptors: a woman between 18 and 29 years old in good health.

The sample holds a few counts of this clone. This chain joins TRBV5-1 and TRBJ2-7, with D perhaps TRBD1 (6 bases). This CDR3 is built from 15 residues. The germline gives CDR1 SGHRS, CDR2 YFSETQ. Trimming stripped 0 bases from V and 2 bases from J, with 12 bases between. The CDR3 DNA sequence: TGCGCCAGCAGCTTGGCACCAGGGGTTACCTACGAGCAGTACTTC. Translation gives CASSLAPGVTYEQYF.

This clone was counted between two and nine times. The V and J genes are TRBV13 and TRBJ2-3, with 12 bases matching TRBD1. The CDR3 sequence is 15 residues long. Germline V gene sequence: CDR1 PRHDT, CDR2 FYEKMQ (reference sequence). V lost 4 bases, J lost 5 bases, and 4 bases stayed unmatched. The CDR3: CASSSGTGGRDTQYF. The CDR3 nucleotides read TGTGCCAGCAGCTCCGGGACAGGGGGCAGAGATACGCAGTATTTT. Drawing the rest from reference TRBV13 and TRBJ2-3, the complete variable domain is AAGVIQSPRHLIKEKRETATLKCYPIPRHDTVYWYQQGPGQDPQFLISFYEKMQSDKGSIPDRFSAQQFSDYHSELNMSSLELGDSALYFCASSSGTGGRDTQYFGPGTRLTVL.

The chain joins TRBV7-9 to TRBJ2-1; a weak D match, TRBD1 (5 bases). The V gene's germline CDR1 is SEHNR and CDR2 FQNEAQ (reference sequence). The CDR3 extends over 14 amino acids. The V end lost 3 bases, the J end lost 6 bases, and 12 bases lay between the germline ends. CDR3 bases: TGTGCCAGCAGCTTCCCGGACAAGGGCAATGAGCAGTTCTTC. Protein: CASSFPDKGNEQFF.